The sequence of this T cell receptor (beta chain) was determined in a study of T cell clonotyping in hematopoietic cell transplantation. The CDR3 has 13 amino acids. Germline CDR1 MNHEY, CDR2 SMNVEV (reference sequence). The V gene lost 2 bases and the J gene lost 4 bases, with 7 bases spanning the gap. The study, taken as a whole, reports: Higher Inverse Simpson Index values in graft donor and pretransplant recipient predicted broader posttransplant TCR diversity. At the given depth, recipient repertoires were over 95% de novo clonotypes.

Time point denoted: recipient sample about 28 days before transplant, after cytoreduction. Samples: about 28 days before transplant, then days 30, 100 and 180 after. Points on this clone: Its specificity is unknown.

This table comes from immunoSEQ multiplex PCR, and its TCRdb copy is limited to in-frame clones, with some not included. Found here are some 50,000 clones, approximately 80% of them singletons; the top ten hold roughly 5.7%. The source was peripheral blood mononuclear cells, collected before stem cell transplant. J is TRBJ2-3 and V is TRBV27; D may match TRBD1 or TRBD2 (5 bases each). This receptor was obtained from a man in his sixties with myelodysplastic syndrome. Some clones in this sample may be carry-over from other donors' samples. CDR3 region: CASSLRGADTQYF. The CDR3 bases are TGTGCCAGCAGTTTACGAGGGGCAGATACGCAGTATTTT.